The rows below give T cell receptor beta chains drawn from one sample of a study of cytomegalovirus exposure and HLA in healthy donors. Sequencing was performed with immunoSEQ multiplex PCR; in TCRdb, only in-frame clones are kept and a portion is missing. Here the sample spans 100,000 to 150,000 clones, 78% being singletons. Sequenced sample: PBMCs. All receptors derive from a female donor in good health and CMV-seronegative. CDR3s include the opening cysteine and the closing phenylalanine or tryptophan.

v_gene	j_gene	CDR3aa
TRBV9	TRBJ2-7	CASSASGTSTYEQYF
TRBV4-1	TRBJ2-1	CASSQPGGSRGEQFF
TRBV7-7	TRBJ2-1	CASSQRLAGYNEQFF
TRBV5-6	TRBJ1-1	CASSRRGNTEAFF
TRBV7-2	TRBJ2-2	CASSWTGDTGELFF
TRBV9	TRBJ2-1	CASSVERERGEQFF
TRBV2	TRBJ2-1	CASSEGLADLREQFF
TRBV4-1	TRBJ2-2	CASSQGAGGTGELFF
TRBV28	TRBJ1-6	CASSRVGGSPLHF
TRBV4-1	TRBJ2-7	CASSLTGQGTYEQYF